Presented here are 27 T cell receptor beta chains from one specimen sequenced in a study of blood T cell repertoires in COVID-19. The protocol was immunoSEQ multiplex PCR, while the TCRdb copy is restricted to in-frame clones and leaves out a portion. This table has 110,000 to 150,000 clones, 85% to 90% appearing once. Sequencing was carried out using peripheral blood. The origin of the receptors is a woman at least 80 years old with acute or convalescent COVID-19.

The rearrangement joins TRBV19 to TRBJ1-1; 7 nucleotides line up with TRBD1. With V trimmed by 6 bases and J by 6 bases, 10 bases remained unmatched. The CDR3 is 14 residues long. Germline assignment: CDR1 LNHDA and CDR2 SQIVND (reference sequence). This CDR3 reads CASSPTGSVAEAFF. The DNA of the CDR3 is TGTGCCAGTAGCCCGACAGGGTCGGTTGCTGAAGCTTTCTTT.

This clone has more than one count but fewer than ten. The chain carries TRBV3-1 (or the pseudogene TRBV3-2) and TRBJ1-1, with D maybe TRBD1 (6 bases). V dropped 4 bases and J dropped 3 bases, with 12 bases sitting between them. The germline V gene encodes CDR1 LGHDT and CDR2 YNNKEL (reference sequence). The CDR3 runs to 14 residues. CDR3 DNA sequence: TGTGCCAGCAGCCTCCAGGGGCGATACACTGAAGCTTTCTTT. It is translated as CASSLQGRYTEAFF.

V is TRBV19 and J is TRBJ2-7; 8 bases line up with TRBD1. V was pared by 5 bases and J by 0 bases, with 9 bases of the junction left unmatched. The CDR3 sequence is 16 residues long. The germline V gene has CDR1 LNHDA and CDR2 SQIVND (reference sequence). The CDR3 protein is CASSLRTGGISYEQYF. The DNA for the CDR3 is TGTGCCAGTAGTCTGCGTACAGGGGGGATCTCCTACGAGCAGTACTTC.

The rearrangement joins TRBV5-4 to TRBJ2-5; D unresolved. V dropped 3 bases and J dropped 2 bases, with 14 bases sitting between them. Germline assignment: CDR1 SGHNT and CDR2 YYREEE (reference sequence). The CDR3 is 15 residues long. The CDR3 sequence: CASSSPVTQQETQYF. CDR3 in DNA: TGTGCCAGCAGCTCTCCGGTCACCCAACAAGAGACCCAGTACTTC. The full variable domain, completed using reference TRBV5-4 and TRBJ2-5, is ETGVTQSPTHLIKTRGQQVTLRCSSQSGHNTVSWYQQALGQGPQFIFQYYREEENGRGNFPPRFSGLQFPNYSSELNVNALELDDSALYLCASSSPVTQQETQYFGPGTRLLVL.

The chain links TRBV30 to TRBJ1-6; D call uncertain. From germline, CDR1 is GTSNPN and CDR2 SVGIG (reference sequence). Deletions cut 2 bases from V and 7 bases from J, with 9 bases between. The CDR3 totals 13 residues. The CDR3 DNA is TGTGCCTGGAGTAAGGAACAGAATTCACCCCTCCACTTT. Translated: CAWSKEQNSPLHF. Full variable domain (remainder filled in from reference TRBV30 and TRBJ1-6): SQTIHQWPATLVQPVGSPLSLECTVEGTSNPNLYWYRQAAGRGLQLLFYSVGIGQISSEVPQNLSASRPQDRQFILSSKKLLLSDSGFYLCAWSKEQNSPLHFGNGTRLTVT.

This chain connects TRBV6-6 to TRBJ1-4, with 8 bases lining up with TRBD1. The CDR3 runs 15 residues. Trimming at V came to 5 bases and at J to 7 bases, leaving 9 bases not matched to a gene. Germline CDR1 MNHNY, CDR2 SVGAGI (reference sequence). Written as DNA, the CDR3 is TGTGCCAGCAGTACCGGACAGGGAGGGAGTGAAAAACTGTTTTTT. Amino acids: CASSTGQGGSEKLFF.

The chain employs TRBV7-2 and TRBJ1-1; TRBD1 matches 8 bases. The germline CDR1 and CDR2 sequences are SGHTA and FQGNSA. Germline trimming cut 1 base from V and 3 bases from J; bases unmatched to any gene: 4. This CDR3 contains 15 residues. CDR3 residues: CASSLGDRRYTEAFF. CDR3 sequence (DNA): TGTGCCAGCAGCTTAGGGGACAGGCGGTACACTGAAGCTTTCTTT.

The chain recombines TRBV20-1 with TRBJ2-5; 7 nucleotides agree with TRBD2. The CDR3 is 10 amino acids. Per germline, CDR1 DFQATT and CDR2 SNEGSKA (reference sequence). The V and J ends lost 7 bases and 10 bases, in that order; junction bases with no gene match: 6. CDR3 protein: CSGEGEGQYF. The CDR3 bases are TGCAGTGGGGAAGGGGAGGGCCAGTACTTC.

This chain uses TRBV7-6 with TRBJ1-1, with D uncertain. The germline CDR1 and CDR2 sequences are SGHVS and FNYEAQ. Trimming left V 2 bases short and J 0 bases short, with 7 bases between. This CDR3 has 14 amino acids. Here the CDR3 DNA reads TGTGCCAGCAGCTTATCGGGGATGAACACTGAAGCTTTCTTT. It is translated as CASSLSGMNTEAFF.

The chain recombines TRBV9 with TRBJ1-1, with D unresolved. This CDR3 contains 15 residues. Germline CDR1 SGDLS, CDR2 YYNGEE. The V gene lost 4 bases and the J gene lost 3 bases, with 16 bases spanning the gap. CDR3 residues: CASSSRSGRDTEAFF. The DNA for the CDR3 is TGTGCCAGCAGCTCCCGTTCAGGTCGTGACACTGAAGCTTTCTTT.

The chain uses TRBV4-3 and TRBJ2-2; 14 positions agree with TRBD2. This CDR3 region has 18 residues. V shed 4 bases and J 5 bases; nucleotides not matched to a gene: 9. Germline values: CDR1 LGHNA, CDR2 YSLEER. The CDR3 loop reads CASSPGLAGGTRTGELFF. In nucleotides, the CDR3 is TGCGCCAGCAGCCCCGGACTAGCGGGGGGCACGCGGACCGGGGAGCTGTTTTTT.

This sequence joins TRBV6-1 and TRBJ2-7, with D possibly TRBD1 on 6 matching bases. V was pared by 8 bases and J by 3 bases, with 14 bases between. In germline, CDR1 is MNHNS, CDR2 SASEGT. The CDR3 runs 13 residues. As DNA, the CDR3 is TGTGCCAGCTCAAGGGGACAACGCTACGAGCAGTACTTC. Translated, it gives CASSRGQRYEQYF.

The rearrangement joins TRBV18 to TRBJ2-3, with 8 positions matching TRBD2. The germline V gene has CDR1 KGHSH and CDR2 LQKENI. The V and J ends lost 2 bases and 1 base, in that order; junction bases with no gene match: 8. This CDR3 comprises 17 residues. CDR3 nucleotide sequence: TGTGCCAGCTCACCATCTAGCTCGGGGGGGCGCACAGATACGCAGTATTTT. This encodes CASSPSSSGGRTDTQYF.

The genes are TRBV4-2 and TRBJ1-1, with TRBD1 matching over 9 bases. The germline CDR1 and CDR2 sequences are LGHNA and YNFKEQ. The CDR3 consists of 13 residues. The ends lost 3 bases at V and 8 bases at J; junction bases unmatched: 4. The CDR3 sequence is CASSHWDREEAFF. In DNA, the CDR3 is TGTGCCAGCAGCCATTGGGACAGGGAAGAAGCTTTCTTT.

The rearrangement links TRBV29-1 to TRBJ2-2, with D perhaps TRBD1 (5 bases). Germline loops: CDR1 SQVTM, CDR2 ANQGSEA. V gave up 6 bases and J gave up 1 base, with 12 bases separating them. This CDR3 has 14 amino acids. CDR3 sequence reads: CSVPGHMNTGELFF. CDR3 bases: TGCAGCGTCCCAGGACACATGAACACCGGGGAGCTGTTTTTT.

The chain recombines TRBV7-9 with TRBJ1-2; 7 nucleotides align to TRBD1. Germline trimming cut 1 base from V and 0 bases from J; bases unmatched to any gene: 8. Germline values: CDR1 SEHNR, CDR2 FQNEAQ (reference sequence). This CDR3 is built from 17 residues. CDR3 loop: CASSLGTGDVTNYGYTF. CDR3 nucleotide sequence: TGTGCCAGCAGCTTAGGAACAGGGGACGTGACTAACTATGGCTACACCTTC.

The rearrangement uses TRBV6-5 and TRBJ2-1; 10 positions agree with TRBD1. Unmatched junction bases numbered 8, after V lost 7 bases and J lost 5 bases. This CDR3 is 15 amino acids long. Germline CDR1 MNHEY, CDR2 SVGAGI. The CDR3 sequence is CASTKTGTGDNEQFF. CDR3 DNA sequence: TGTGCCAGCACCAAAACCGGGACAGGGGACAATGAGCAGTTCTTC.

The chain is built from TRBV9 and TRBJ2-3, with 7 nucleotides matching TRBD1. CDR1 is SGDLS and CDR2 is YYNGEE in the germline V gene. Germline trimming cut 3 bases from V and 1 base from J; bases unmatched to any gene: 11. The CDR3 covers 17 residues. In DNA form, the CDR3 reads TGTGCCAGCAGCGACGGACACAGGGGAAGGGGCACAGATACGCAGTATTTT. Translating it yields CASSDGHRGRGTDTQYF.

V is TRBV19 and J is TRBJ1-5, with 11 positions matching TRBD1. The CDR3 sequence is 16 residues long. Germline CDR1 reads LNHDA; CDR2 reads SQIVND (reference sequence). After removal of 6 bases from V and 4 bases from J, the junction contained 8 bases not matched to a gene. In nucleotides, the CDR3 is TGTGCCAGTAGCCGCCTGGACAGGGGGCAGAATCAGCCCCAGCATTTT. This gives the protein CASSRLDRGQNQPQHF.

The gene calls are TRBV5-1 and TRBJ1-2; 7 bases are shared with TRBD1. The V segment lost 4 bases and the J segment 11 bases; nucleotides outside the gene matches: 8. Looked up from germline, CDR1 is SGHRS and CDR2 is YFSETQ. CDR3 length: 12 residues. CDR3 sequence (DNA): TGCGCCAGCAGCACCGACAGGGTTGGTTACACCTTC. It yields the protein CASSTDRVGYTF. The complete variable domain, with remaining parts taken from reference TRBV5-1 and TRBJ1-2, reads KAGVTQTPRYLIKTRGQQVTLSCSPISGHRSVSWYQQTPGQGLQFLFEYFSETQRNKGNFPGRFSGRQFSNSRSEMNVSTLELGDSALYLCASSTDRVGYTFGSGTRLTVV.

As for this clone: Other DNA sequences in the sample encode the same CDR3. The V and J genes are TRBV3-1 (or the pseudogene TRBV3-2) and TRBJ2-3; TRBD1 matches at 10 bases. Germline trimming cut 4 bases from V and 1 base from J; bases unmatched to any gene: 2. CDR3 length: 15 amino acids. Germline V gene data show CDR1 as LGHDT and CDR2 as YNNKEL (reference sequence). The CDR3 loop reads CASSPGTGGTDTQYF. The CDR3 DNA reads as TGTGCCAGCAGCCCTGGGACAGGGGGCACAGATACGCAGTATTTT.

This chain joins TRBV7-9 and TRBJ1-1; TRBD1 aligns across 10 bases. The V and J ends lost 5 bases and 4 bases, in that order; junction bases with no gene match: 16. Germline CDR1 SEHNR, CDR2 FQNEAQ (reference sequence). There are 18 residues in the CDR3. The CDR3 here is CASSQIPTGGVGSTEAFF. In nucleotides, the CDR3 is TGTGCCAGCAGCCAAATTCCGACAGGGGGCGTAGGGTCCACTGAAGCTTTCTTT.

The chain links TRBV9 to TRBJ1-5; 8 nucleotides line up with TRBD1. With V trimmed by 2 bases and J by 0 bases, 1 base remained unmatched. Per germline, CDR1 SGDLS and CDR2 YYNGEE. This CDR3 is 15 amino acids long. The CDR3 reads CASSVGQGSNQPQHF. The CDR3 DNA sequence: TGTGCCAGCAGCGTTGGACAGGGTAGCAATCAGCCCCAGCATTTT.

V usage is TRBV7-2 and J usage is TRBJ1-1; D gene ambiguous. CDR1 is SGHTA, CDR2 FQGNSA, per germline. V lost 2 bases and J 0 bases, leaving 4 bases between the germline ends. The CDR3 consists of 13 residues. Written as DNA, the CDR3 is TGTGCCAGCAGCTTACAGGTGAACACTGAAGCTTTCTTT. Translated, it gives CASSLQVNTEAFF.

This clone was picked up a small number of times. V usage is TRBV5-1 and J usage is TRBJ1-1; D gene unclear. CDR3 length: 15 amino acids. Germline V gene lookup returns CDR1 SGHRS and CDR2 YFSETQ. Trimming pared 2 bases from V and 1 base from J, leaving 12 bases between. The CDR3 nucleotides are TGCGCCAGCAGCTTTGGGCTTTTAGAGAACACTGAAGCTTTCTTT. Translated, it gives CASSFGLLENTEAFF.

CDR3 coding DNA: TGTGCCTGGAGTCCTACCGGGACAATCCCCCGTAGTAATTCACCCCTCCACTTT. Its translation: CAWSPTGTIPRSNSPLHF. The rearrangement joins TRBV30 to TRBJ1-6; D is perhaps TRBD1 (6 bases). Trimming cost V 2 bases and J 6 bases, with 23 bases left between them. This CDR3 region has 18 residues. Germline V lookup: CDR1 GTSNPN, CDR2 SVGIG (reference sequence).

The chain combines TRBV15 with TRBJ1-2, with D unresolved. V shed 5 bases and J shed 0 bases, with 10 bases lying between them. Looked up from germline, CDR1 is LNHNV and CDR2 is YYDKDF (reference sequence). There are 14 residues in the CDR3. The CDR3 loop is CATSAQVANYGYTF. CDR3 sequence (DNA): TGTGCCACCAGCGCTCAAGTAGCTAACTATGGCTACACCTTC.